This T cell receptor (beta chain) was retrieved from a study of blood T cell repertoires in COVID-19. Study overall: T cells, B-cell-depleted T cells, or PBMCs supplied cDNA or gDNA.

Germline lookup yields CDR1 SGHAT and CDR2 FQNNGV. The CDR3 spans 12 residues. V lost 5 bases and J 5 bases, leaving 8 bases between the germline ends. Data came from immunoSEQ multiplex PCR; TCRdb stores just in-frame clones and leaves some out. The sample has under 70,000 clones; roughly 89% are singletons. This clone was seen a handful of times. V is TRBV11-2 and J is TRBJ2-3, with D perhaps matching TRBD2 (5 bases). The sample consisted of peripheral blood. This TCR derives from a man aged 60-69 years with active COVID-19. DNA for the CDR3: TGTGCCAGCAGCCGGACTGTAGATACGCAGTATTTT. This codes for CASSRTVDTQYF.